This T cell receptor beta chain originates from a study of cytomegalovirus exposure and HLA in healthy donors (dated by TCRdb to about 2017). For the study in its entirety: The 500 to 800 repertoires of the first cohort and the approximately 130 validation repertoires were produced on the same platform, according to a later analysis. The study aimed to test whether signatures of past pathogen exposure could be identified by cataloging public T cell receptors. In addition to the first cohort of approximately 650 subjects, a separate validation cohort of 120 different subjects was used. To predict cytomegalovirus infection status, the study combined high-throughput TCR immunosequencing, statistical association of individual TCRs with disease status, and machine learning.

The paper's findings and limits, for the study overall: In vitro tests confirmed that three of the cytomegalovirus-associated TCR beta chains recognize cytomegalovirus antigens. A total of about 180 TCR beta chains were listed by the study as associated with cytomegalovirus. A later analysis had no HLA typing for the validation cohort, so co-occurrence there was scored across all 120 or so repertoires. While some public TCRs were present in many individuals, most TCR sequences turned up only very rarely across donors. It was suggested by the authors that the approach could potentially be generalized to other disease states and immunological phenotypes. A later analysis found that TCRs clustered in the first cohort also tended to co-occur in the 100 to 150 validation repertoires, with roughly 95% of cluster scores above 0. In both the original and validation cohorts, the classifier was reported to diagnose cytomegalovirus status with high specificity and sensitivity.

In the case of this clone: This receptor's antigen is unknown. The record has no base qualities; no much larger clone is one base away.

Per the germline V gene, SGHRS is the CDR1 and YFSETQ is the CDR2. V has 7 bases trimmed and J has 4 bases trimmed; junction bases matching no gene number 10. From the cysteine up to the phenylalanine, the CDR3 has a length of 14 residues. Only the CDR3 portion is preserved as DNA: 42 bases, with reading frame beginning at the first base. The library came from the immunoSEQ multiplex PCR assay. As for how the authors treated the data: A statistical classification framework was built to diagnose cytomegalovirus status from the catalog of TCR beta chain sequences. TCRdb holds this immuneACCESS table with in-frame rearrangements only. Some clones are missing; in checked studies, unresolved V genes explain under half, and the rest has no known cause. The DNA gave D and trimming, while V, J and clone size come from that table. The sample data list about 250,000 clones, and less than 90% of these were observed just once. Of the sample, about 12% falls within the top ten clones.

Donors formed part of the validation cohort, which comprised about 130 subjects and was distinct from the first cohort of under 750 subjects. The receptor was isolated from a man between 18 and 29 years old in good health and CMV-seropositive. Sequencing was carried out using PBMCs. The sequence joins TRBV5-1 to TRBJ2-7; 8 central nucleotides agree with TRBD2. This receptor carries the CDR3 CASAAREGRYEQYF. The nucleotides read TGCGCCAGCGCGGCTCGGGAGGGGCGATACGAGCAGTACTTC.